This TCR beta chain was identified in a study of CD4 T cells in relation to SARS-CoV-2 and coronaviruses. Study background: After less than 11 days of antigen culture, PBMC TCR beta CDR3s were sequenced. Controls used an HIV-1 Nef peptide pool or no peptide. The restricting HLA molecule for shared crossreactive spike epitopes was mapped.

The unexposed donors gave CD4+ T cells in about 2010-2019, prior to COVID-19. Isolation of CD4+ T cells took place after about eleven days in culture. General observations from the study: Approximately 65% of donors had memory CD4+ clonotypes crossrecognizing SARS-CoV-2 and common cold coronavirus spike.

Profiled with immunoSEQ multiplex PCR; TCRdb holds only in-frame clones, not every one. This table has approximately 15,000 clones, roughly 78% appearing once. On this clone itself: Its specificity is not known.

Looked up from germline, CDR1 is KGHDR and CDR2 is SFDVKD. This CDR3 is 13 amino acids long. V lost 4 bases, J lost 7 bases, and 10 bases lay in between. The sample comprised CD4+ T cells from PBMCs, cultured in vitro. The chain has TRBV24-1 and TRBJ1-5, with unresolved D. The source is a human donor in good health. In nucleotides, the CDR3 is TGTGCCACCAGTGACCGAGATGTACAGCCCCAGCATTTT. Translating it yields CATSDRDVQPQHF.